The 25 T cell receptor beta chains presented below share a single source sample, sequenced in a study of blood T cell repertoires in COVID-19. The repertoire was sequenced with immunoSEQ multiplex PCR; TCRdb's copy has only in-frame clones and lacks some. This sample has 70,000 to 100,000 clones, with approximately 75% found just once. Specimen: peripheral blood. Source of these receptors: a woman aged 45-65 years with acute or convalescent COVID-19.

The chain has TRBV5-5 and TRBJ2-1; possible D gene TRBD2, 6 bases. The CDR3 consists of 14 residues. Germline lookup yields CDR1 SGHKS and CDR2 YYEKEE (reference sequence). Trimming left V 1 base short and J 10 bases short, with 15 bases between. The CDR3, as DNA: TGTGCCAGCAGCTTGAAAGGTAGCGGTGGCGAGCAGTTCTTC. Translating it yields CASSLKGSGGEQFF.

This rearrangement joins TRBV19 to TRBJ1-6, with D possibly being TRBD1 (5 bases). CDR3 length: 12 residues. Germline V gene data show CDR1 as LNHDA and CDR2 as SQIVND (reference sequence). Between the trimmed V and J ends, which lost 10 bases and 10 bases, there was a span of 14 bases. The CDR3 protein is CAIRWGGSPLHF. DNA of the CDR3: TGTGCCATTCGGTGGGGGGGATCACCCCTCCACTTT.

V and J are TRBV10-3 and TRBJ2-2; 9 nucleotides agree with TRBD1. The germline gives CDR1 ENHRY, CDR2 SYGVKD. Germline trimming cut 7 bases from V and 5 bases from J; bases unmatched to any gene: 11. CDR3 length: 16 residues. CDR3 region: CAIKGSGTGHTGELFF. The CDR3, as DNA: TGTGCCATCAAGGGAAGCGGGACAGGGCATACCGGGGAGCTGTTTTTT.

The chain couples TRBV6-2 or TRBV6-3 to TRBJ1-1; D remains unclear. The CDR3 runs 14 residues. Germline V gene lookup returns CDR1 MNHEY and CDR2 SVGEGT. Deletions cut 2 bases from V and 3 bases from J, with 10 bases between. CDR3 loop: CASSYAGSDTEAFF. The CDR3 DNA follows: TGTGCCAGCAGTTACGCGGGATCGGACACTGAAGCTTTCTTT.

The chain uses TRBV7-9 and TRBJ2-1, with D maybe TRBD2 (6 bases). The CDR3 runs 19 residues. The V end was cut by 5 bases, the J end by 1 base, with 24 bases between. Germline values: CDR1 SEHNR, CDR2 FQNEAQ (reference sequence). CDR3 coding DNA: TGTGCCAGCAGCCCACGTACGGACAAGCCGGGGAGGTCCTACAATGAGCAGTTCTTC. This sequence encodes CASSPRTDKPGRSYNEQFF.

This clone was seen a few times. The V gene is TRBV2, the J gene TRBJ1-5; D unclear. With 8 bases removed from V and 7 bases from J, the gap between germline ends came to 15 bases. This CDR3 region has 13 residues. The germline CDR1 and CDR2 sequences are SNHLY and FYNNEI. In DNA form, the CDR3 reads TGTGCCAGCGGCGGCACTACCCACCAGCCCCAGCATTTT. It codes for CASGGTTHQPQHF.

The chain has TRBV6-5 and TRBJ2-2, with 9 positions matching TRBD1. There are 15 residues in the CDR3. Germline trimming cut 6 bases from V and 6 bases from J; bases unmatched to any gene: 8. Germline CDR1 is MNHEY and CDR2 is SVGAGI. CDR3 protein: CASRLDRGIPGELFF. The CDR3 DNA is TGTGCCAGCAGGCTGGACAGGGGTATTCCCGGGGAGCTGTTTTTT.

Here the CDR3 DNA reads TGTGCCTGGGGAACAGGGACGTCCTACGAGCAGTACTTC. Translating it yields CAWGTGTSYEQYF. This rearrangement joins TRBV30 to TRBJ2-7, with a possible D match to TRBD1 (6 bases). The CDR3 spans 13 residues. Germline values: CDR1 GTSNPN, CDR2 SVGIG (reference sequence). Trimming pared 5 bases from V and 1 base from J, leaving 12 bases between.

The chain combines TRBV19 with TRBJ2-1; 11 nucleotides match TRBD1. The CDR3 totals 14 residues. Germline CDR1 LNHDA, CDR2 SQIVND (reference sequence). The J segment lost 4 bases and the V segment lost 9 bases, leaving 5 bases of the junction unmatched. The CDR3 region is CASKGQGVYNEQFF. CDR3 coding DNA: TGTGCCAGCAAGGGACAGGGGGTTTACAATGAGCAGTTCTTC.

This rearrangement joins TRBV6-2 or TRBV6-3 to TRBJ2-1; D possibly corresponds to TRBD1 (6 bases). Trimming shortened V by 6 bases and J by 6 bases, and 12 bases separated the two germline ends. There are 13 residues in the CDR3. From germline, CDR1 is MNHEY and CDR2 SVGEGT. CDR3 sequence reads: CASSPNRANEQFF. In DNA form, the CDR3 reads TGTGCCAGCAGCCCCAACAGGGCCAATGAGCAGTTCTTC.

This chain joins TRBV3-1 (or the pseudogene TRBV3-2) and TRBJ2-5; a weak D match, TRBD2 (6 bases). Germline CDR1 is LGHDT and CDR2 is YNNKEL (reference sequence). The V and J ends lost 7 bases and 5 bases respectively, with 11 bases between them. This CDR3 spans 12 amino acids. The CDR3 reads CASTGGRETQYF. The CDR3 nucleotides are TGTGCCAGCACCGGAGGGCGGGAGACCCAGTACTTC.

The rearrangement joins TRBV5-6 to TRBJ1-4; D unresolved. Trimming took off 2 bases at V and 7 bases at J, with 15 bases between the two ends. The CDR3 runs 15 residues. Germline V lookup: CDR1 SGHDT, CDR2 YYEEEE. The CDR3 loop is CASSFLGMGSEKLFF. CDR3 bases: TGTGCCAGCAGCTTCCTCGGGATGGGGAGTGAAAAACTGTTTTTT.

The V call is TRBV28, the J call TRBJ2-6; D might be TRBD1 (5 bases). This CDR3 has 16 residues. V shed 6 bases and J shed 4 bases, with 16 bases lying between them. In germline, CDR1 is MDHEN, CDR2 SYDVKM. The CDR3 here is CASSPFAAGGANVLTF. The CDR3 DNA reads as TGTGCCAGCAGCCCCTTTGCGGCAGGGGGGGCCAACGTCCTGACTTTC.

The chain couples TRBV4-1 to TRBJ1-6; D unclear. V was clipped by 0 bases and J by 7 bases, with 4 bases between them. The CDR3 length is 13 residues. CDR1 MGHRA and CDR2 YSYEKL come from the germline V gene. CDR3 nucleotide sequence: TGCGCCAGCAGCCAAGATGTAAATTCACCCCTCCACTTT. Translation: CASSQDVNSPLHF.

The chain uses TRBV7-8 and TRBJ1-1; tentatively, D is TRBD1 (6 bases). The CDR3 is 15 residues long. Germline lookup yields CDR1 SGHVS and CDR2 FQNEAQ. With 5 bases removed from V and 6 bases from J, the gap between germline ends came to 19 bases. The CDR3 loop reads CASSATGRGKSEAFF. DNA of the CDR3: TGTGCCAGCAGCGCAACGGGAAGGGGGAAATCTGAAGCTTTCTTT.

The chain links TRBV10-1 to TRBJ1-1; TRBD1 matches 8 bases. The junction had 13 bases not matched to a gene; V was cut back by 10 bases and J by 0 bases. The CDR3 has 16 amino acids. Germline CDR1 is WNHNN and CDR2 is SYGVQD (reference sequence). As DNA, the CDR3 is TGCGCCATCTTGACGGGACAGGCCATTTTGAACACTGAAGCTTTCTTT. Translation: CAILTGQAILNTEAFF.

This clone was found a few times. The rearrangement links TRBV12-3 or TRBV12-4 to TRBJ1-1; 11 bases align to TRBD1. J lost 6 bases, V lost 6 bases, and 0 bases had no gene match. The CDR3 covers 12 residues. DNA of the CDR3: TGTGCCAGCAGGGGACAGGGGGCTGAAGCTTTCTTT. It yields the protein CASRGQGAEAFF.

CDR3 sequence reads: CAISESVGGTGELFF. CDR3 sequence (DNA): TGTGCCATCAGTGAGTCGGTTGGGGGGACCGGGGAGCTGTTTTTT. V usage is TRBV10-3 and J usage is TRBJ2-2; the D gene is possibly TRBD2 (6 bases). Germline V gene data show CDR1 as ENHRY and CDR2 as SYGVKD. This CDR3 has 15 amino acids. V gave up 0 bases and J gave up 5 bases, with 10 bases separating them.

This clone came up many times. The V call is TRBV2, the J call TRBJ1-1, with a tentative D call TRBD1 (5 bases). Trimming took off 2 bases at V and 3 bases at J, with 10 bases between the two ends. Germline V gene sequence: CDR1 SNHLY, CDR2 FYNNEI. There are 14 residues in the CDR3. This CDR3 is CASSERGTYTEAFF. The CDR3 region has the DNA TGTGCCAGCAGTGAACGCGGGACGTACACTGAAGCTTTCTTT.

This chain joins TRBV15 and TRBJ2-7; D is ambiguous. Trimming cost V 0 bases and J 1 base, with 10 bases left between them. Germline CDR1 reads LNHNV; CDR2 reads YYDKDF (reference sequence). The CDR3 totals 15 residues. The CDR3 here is CATSRELSGSYEQYF. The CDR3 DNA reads TGTGCCACCAGCAGAGAGTTGTCAGGATCCTACGAGCAGTACTTC.

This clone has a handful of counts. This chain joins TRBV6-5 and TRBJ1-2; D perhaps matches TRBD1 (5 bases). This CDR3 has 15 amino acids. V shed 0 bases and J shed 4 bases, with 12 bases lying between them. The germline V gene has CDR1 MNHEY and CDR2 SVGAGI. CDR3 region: CASSYSSRDSYGYTF. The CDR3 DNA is TGTGCCAGCAGTTACTCGAGTAGAGACAGCTATGGCTACACCTTC.

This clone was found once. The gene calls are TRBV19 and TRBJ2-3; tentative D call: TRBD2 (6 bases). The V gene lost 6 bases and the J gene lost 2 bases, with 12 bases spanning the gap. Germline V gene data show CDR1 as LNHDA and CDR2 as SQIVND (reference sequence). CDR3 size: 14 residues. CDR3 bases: TGTGCCAGTAGGCGGGGACTTGTCACAGATACGCAGTATTTT. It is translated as CASRRGLVTDTQYF.

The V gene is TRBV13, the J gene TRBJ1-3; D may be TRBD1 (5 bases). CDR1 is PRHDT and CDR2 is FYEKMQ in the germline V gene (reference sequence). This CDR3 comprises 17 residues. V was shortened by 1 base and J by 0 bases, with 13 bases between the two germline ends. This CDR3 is CASSLEGNTRSGNTIYF. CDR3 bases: TGTGCCAGCAGCTTAGAGGGGAACACTCGCTCTGGAAACACCATATATTTT.

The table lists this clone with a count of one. This CDR3 reads CASSLYPGVGETQYF. The CDR3 nucleotides read TGCGCCAGCAGCTTGTATCCGGGGGTCGGAGAGACCCAGTACTTC. The J gene is TRBJ2-5, the V gene TRBV5-1, with a weak D call TRBD2 (6 bases). The CDR3 is made up of 15 amino acids. The germline gives CDR1 SGHRS, CDR2 YFSETQ. Trimming removed 1 base from V and 4 bases from J, with 14 bases in between.

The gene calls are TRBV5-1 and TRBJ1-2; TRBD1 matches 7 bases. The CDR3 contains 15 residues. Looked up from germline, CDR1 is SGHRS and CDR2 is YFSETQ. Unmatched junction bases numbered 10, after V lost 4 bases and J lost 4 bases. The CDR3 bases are TGCGCCAGCAGCCCGGCAGGGGGAAGGGGCTATGGCTACACCTTC. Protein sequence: CASSPAGGRGYGYTF.